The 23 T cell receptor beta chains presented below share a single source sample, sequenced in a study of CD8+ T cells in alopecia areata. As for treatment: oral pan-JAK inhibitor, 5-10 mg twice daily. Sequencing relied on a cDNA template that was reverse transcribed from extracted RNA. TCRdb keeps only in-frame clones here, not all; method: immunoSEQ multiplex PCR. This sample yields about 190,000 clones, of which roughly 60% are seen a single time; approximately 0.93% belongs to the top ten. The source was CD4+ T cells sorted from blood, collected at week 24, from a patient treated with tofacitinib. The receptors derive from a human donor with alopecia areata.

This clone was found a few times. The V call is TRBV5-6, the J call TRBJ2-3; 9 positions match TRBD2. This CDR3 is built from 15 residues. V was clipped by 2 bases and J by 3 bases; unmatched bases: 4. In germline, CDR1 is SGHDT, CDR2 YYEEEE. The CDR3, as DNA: TGTGCCAGCAGCTTTCCTAGCGGGGAGACAGATACGCAGTATTTT. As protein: CASSFPSGETDTQYF.

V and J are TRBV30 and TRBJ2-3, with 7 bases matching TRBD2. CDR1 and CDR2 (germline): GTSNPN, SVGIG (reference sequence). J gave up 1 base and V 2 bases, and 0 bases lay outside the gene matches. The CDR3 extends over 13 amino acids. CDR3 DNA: TGTGCCTGGAGTCGGGGGGGCACAGATACGCAGTATTTT. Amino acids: CAWSRGGTDTQYF.

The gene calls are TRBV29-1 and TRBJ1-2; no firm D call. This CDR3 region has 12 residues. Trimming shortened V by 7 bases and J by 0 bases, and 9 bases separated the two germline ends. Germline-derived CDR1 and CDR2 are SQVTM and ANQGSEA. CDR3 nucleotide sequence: TGCAGCGCCAAAGGGACTAACTATGGCTACACCTTC. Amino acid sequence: CSAKGTNYGYTF.

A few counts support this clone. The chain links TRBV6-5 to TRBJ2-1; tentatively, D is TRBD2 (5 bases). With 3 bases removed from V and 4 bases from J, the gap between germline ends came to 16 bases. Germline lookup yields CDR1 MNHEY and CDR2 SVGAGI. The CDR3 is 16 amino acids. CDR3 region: CASSYEASTGYNEQFF. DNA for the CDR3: TGTGCCAGCAGTTATGAGGCTAGCACGGGGTACAATGAGCAGTTCTTC.

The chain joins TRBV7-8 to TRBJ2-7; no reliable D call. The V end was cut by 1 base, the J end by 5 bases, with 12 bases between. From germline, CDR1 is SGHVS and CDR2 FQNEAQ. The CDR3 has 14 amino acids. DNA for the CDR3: TGTGCCAGCAGCTTAGGACCCCTGGCCAACGAGCAGTACTTC. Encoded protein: CASSLGPLANEQYF. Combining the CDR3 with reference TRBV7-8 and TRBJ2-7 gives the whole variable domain GAGVSQSPRYKVAKRGQDVALRCDPISGHVSLFWYQQALGQGPEFLTYFQNEAQLDKSGLPSDRFFAERPEGSVSTLKIQRTQQEDSAVYLCASSLGPLANEQYFGPGTRLTVT.

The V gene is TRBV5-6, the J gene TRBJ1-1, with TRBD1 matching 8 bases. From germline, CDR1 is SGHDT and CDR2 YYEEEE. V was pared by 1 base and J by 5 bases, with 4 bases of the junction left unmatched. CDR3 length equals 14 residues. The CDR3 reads CASSLQGAETEAFF. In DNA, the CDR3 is TGTGCCAGCAGCTTGCAGGGGGCGGAAACTGAAGCTTTCTTT.

CDR3 DNA: TGTGCCAGCAGCCCACCCCTCGGGACTAGCGAACAAGAGACCCAGTACTTC. This translates into CASSPPLGTSEQETQYF. The V gene is TRBV5-6, the J gene TRBJ2-5; TRBD2 matches at 10 bases. Trimming cost V 4 bases and J 2 bases; bases outside gene matches: 11. The CDR3 is 17 amino acids. Germline CDR1 and CDR2: SGHDT and YYEEEE.

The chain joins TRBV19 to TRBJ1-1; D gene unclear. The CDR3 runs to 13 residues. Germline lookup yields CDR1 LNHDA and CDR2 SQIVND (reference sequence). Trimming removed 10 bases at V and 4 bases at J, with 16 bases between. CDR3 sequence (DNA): TGTGCCACCTCGTTCCGGCCGGTCACTGAAGCTTTCTTT. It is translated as CATSFRPVTEAFF.

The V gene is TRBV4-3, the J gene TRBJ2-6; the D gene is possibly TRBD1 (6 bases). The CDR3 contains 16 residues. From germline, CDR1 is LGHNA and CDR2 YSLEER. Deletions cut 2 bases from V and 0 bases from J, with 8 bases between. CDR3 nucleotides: TGCGCCAGCAGCCAACGAGGGGGCTCTGGGGCCAACGTCCTGACTTTC. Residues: CASSQRGGSGANVLTF.

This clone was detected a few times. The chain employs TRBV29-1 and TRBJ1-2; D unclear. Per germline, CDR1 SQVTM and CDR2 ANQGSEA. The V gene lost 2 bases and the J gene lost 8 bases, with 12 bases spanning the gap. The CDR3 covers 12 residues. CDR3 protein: CSVEIGRGGYTF. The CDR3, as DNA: TGCAGCGTTGAAATAGGGCGAGGGGGCTACACCTTC.

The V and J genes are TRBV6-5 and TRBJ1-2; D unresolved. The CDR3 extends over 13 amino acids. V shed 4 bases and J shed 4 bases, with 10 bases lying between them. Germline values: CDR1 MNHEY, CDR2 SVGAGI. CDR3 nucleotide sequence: TGTGCCAGCAGTTCCACATCAAGCTATGGCTACACCTTC. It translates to CASSSTSSYGYTF.

The DNA of the CDR3 is TGTGCCAGCAGCACGGACAGCTACTCCTACGAGCAGTACTTC. Protein: CASSTDSYSYEQYF. The chain combines TRBV7-2 with TRBJ2-7; a weak D match, TRBD1 (6 bases). V lost 5 bases and J 0 bases, leaving 11 bases between the germline ends. The CDR3 consists of 14 residues. Germline V gene data show CDR1 as SGHTA and CDR2 as FQGNSA.

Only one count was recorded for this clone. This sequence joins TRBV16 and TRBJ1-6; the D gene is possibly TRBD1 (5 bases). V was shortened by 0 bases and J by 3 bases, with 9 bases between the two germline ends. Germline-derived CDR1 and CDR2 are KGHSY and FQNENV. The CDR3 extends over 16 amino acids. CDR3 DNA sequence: TGTGCCAGCAGCCAATCGAAGGGACTCTATAATTCACCCCTCCACTTT. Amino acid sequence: CASSQSKGLYNSPLHF.

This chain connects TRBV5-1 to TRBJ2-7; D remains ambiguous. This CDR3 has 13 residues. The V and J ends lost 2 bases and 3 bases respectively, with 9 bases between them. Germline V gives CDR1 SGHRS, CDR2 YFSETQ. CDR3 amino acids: CASSFQTDYEQYF. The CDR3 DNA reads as TGCGCCAGCAGCTTCCAGACGGACTACGAGCAGTACTTC. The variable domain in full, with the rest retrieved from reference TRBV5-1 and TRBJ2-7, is KAGVTQTPRYLIKTRGQQVTLSCSPISGHRSVSWYQQTPGQGLQFLFEYFSETQRNKGNFPGRFSGRQFSNSRSEMNVSTLELGDSALYLCASSFQTDYEQYFGPGTRLTVT.

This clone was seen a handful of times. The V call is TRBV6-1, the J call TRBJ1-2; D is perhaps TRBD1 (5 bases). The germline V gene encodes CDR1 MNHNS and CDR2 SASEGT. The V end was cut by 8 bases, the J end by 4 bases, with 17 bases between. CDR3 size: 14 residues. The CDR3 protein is CASSGSQGGYGYTF. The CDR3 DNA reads TGTGCCAGCTCAGGCAGCCAGGGTGGCTATGGCTACACCTTC.

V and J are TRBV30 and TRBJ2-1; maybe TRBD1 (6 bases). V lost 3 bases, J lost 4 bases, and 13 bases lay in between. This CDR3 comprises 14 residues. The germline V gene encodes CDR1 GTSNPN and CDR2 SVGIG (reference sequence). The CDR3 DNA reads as TGTGCCTGGAGAGGGACAACTCATTACAATGAGCAGTTCTTC. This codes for CAWRGTTHYNEQFF.

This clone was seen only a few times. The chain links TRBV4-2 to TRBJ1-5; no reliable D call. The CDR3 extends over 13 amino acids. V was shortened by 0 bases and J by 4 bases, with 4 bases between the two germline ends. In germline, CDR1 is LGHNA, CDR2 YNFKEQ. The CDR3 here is CASSQESNQPQHF. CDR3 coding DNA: TGTGCCAGCAGCCAAGAGTCGAATCAGCCCCAGCATTTT.

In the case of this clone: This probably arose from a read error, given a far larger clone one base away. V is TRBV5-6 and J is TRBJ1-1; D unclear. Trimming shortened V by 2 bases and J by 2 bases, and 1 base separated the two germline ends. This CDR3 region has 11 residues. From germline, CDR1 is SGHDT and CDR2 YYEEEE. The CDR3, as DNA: TGTGCCAGCAGCTTTAACACTGAAGCTTTCTTT. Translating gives CASSFNTEAFF.

The CDR3 spells CASSPEGGRRETQYF. CDR3 in DNA: TGTGCCAGCTCACCCGAAGGGGGGCGCCGGGAGACCCAGTACTTC. The V call is TRBV18, the J call TRBJ2-5; D is tentatively TRBD1 or TRBD2 (6 bases each). V was pared by 3 bases and J by 5 bases, with 16 bases between. The CDR3 runs 15 residues. Looked up from germline, CDR1 is KGHSH and CDR2 is LQKENI.

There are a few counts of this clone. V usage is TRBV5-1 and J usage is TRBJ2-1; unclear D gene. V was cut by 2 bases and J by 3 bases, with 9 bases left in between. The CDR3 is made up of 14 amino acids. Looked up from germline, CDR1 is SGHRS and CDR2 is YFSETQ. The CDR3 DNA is TGCGCCAGCAGCTTAAGGCCAGACTACAATGAGCAGTTCTTC. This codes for CASSLRPDYNEQFF.

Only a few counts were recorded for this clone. The CDR3 nucleotides are TGCGCCAGCAGCCCCGAGACAGGACCCTACGAGCAGTACTTC. This gives the protein CASSPETGPYEQYF. This chain uses TRBV5-1 with TRBJ2-7; the D gene is possibly TRBD1 (6 bases). CDR3 length: 14 amino acids. Germline lookup yields CDR1 SGHRS and CDR2 YFSETQ. Trimming stripped 4 bases from V and 2 bases from J, with 13 bases between.

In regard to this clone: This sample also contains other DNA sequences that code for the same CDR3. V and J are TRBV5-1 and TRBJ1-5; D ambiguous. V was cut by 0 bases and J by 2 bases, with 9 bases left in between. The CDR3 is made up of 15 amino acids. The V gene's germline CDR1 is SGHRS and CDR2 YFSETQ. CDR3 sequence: CASSLDGVGNQPQHF. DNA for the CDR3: TGCGCCAGCAGCTTGGATGGGGTCGGCAATCAGCCCCAGCATTTT. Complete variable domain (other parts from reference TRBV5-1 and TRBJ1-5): KAGVTQTPRYLIKTRGQQVTLSCSPISGHRSVSWYQQTPGQGLQFLFEYFSETQRNKGNFPGRFSGRQFSNSRSEMNVSTLELGDSALYLCASSLDGVGNQPQHFGDGTRLSIL.

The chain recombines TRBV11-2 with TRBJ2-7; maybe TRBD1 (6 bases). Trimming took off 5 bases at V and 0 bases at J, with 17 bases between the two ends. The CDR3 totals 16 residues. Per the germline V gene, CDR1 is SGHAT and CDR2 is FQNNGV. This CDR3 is CASSPGQFLDSYEQYF. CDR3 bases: TGTGCCAGCAGCCCAGGACAGTTTTTAGACTCCTACGAGCAGTACTTC.